Described below is a single T cell receptor (beta chain) sequence and its context. Its antigen is not known. Around 94% CD4+ purity was typical by flow cytometry. These data are taken from a study of untreated major depressive disorder. General study findings and limits: Depressed patients' CD4+ T cells carried increased TRBV05-01 (Vbeta 5.1) usage versus control CD4+ T cells. The small study sample limits how generally findings apply. In every subject, the five largest TRBV05-01 clones were private.

Data came from immunoSEQ multiplex PCR; TCRdb stores just in-frame clones and leaves some out. The sample carries some 13,000 clones, around nine tenths recorded once. Trimming at V came to 5 bases and at J to 12 bases, leaving 7 bases not matched to a gene. Germline-derived CDR1 and CDR2 are SEHNR and FQNEAQ (reference sequence). This CDR3 contains 12 residues. Sequenced sample: CD4+ T cells from PBMCs. This receptor was obtained from a woman aged 25 to 39 with major depressive disorder. This rearrangement joins TRBV7-9 to TRBJ2-3; 8 nucleotides line up with TRBD2. The CDR3 bases are TGTGCCAGCAGCCCGTCGGGAGGGAGTCAGTATTTT. Encoded protein: CASSPSGGSQYF.